Sequencing of this TCR beta chain was carried out in a study of PD-L1 blockade in urothelial cancer. On the study more broadly: Male sex and bladder-origin urothelial cancer were recorded for about 90% of the roughly 30 patients.

Using immunoSEQ multiplex PCR, the repertoire was profiled, and TCRdb retains in-frame clones only, with some absent. There are about 55,000 clones in the sample; about 80% occur only once, and 3.5% to 4.5% lies in the top ten. The clonotype comes from a man between 65 and 85 years old with urothelial cancer. The sample was PBMCs, taken around atezolizumab (anti-PD-L1) treatment.

CDR3 amino acids: CASSVEVRRTDTQYF. The CDR3 coding sequence is TGTGCCAGCAGCGTAGAGGTGCGGCGGACAGATACGCAGTATTTT. This chain joins TRBV9 and TRBJ2-3; D gene uncertain. CDR1 and CDR2 (germline): SGDLS, YYNGEE. The CDR3 extends over 15 amino acids. Trimming took off 0 bases at V and 3 bases at J, with 11 bases between the two ends.